The 19 T cell receptor beta chains below were found in one sample sequenced in a study of blood T cells in healthy people across ages. A second about 7 to 12 cycle PCR used barcoded and J-beta primers. TCRdb reprocessed the 5' RACE reads via MiXCR and lists one record per CDR3 protein. The repertoire holds 790,000 or so distinct CDR3 sequences, about half seen once, with about a sixth in the top ten. The sequenced material came from blood. The receptor set was obtained from a man of 80 years or more in good health.

With regard to this clonotype: An end of the junction differs from the germline gene, which may be a read error. This chain joins TRBV4-3 and TRBJ2-5; no firm D call. The CDR3 extends over 16 amino acids. CDR1 is LGHNA and CDR2 is YSLEER in the germline V gene. CDR3 DNA: TGCGCTAGCAGCCAAGGTGTGGAGCCGTACCAAGAGACCCAGTACTTC. Translating it yields CASSQGVEPYQETQYF.

This clonotype has just a few counts. J is TRBJ2-7 and V is TRBV12-3 or TRBV12-4; tentative D call: TRBD2 (6 bases). Between the trimmed V and J ends, which lost 1 base and 5 bases, there was a span of 12 bases. This CDR3 comprises 14 residues. CDR3 nucleotide sequence: TGTGCCAGCAGTTTAGACCGGGAGCTGGACGAGCAGTACTTC. It encodes CASSLDRELDEQYF.

The table lists this clonotype with many counts. The rearrangement links TRBV12-3 or TRBV12-4 to TRBJ2-1; 8 bases map to TRBD2. The CDR3 has 12 amino acids. J was trimmed by 10 bases and V by 5 bases; bases with no gene match: 4. DNA of the CDR3: TGTGCCAGCAGTCTCAGCGGGGGCGAGCAGTTCTTC. Translation gives CASSLSGGEQFF.

CDR3 DNA sequence: TGTGCCAGCAGCCCCTCGGGGGGGGAATTAGAGCAGTTCTTC. This gives the protein CASSPSGGELEQFF. The V gene is TRBV7-9, the J gene TRBJ2-1; 8 positions match TRBD2. V gave up 5 bases and J gave up 10 bases; unmatched junction bases: 10. In germline, CDR1 is SEHNR, CDR2 FQNEAQ (reference sequence). The CDR3 contains 14 residues.

In nucleotides, the CDR3 is TGTGCCACCAGCAGAGATCGACAGGGAGGTAGTGAAAAACTGTTTTTT. It yields the protein CATSRDRQGGSEKLFF. V and J are TRBV15 and TRBJ1-4; 7 bases match TRBD1. The germline V gene has CDR1 LNHNV and CDR2 YYDKDF (reference sequence). The V gene end was trimmed by 0 bases and the J gene end by 7 bases; junction bases not matched to a gene: 8. The CDR3 is made up of 16 amino acids.

This chain links TRBV12-3 or TRBV12-4 with TRBJ2-7; D gene ambiguous. Trimming left V 6 bases short and J 2 bases short, with 14 bases between. This CDR3 spans 14 amino acids. This CDR3 is CASRAPKEPYEQYF. The CDR3 nucleotides read TGTGCCAGCAGGGCCCCAAAGGAGCCCTACGAGCAGTACTTC.

V usage is TRBV5-1 and J usage is TRBJ1-2, with unresolved D. Germline assignment: CDR1 SGHRS and CDR2 YFSETQ. The CDR3 runs 13 residues. V lost 5 bases to trimming and J lost 0 bases, with 8 bases between them. CDR3 sequence: CASSDRSNYGYTF. CDR3 DNA: TGCGCCAGCAGTGACCGTTCTAACTATGGCTACACCTTC.

This clonotype was seen more than once but under ten times. The chain recombines TRBV12-3 or TRBV12-4 with TRBJ2-6; possibly TRBD1 for D (5 bases). The CDR3 runs 15 residues. Between the trimmed V and J ends, which lost 2 bases and 3 bases, there was a span of 8 bases. The CDR3 DNA is TGTGCCAGCAGTTTAAGGGGCGATGGGGCCAACGTCCTGACTTTC. Translated: CASSLRGDGANVLTF.

J is TRBJ2-5 and V is TRBV28, with TRBD1 matching over 10 bases. V was pared by 8 bases and J by 2 bases, with 5 bases of the junction left unmatched. This CDR3 has 14 residues. Germline values: CDR1 MDHEN, CDR2 SYDVKM. The CDR3 DNA reads TGTGCCAGCCAGACAGGGGGCGGACAAGAGACCCAGTACTTC. Protein product: CASQTGGGQETQYF.

The rearrangement uses TRBV9 and TRBJ2-1; 9 positions agree with TRBD2. In germline, CDR1 is SGDLS, CDR2 YYNGEE. The trim removed 0 bases at V and 4 bases at J, leaving 5 bases unmatched. CDR3 length: 16 residues. The CDR3 coding sequence is TGTGCCAGCAGCGTAGTGGGCGGGAGGGAATACAATGAGCAGTTCTTC. This gives the protein CASSVVGGREYNEQFF.

V and J are TRBV15 and TRBJ2-2; possible D gene TRBD1, 6 bases. Per germline, CDR1 LNHNV and CDR2 YYDKDF (reference sequence). The CDR3 runs 15 residues. Trimming took 0 bases from V and 7 from J, leaving 12 bases between them. The DNA of the CDR3 is TGTGCCACCAGCAGAGAAACAGGGTATAGCGGGGAGCTGTTTTTT. Translating gives CATSRETGYSGELFF.

About this clonotype itself: A much larger clone differs by one base, so this may be a read error. The chain is built from TRBV20-1 and TRBJ2-7, with 12 bases matching TRBD2. The CDR3 extends over 15 amino acids. The V and J ends lost 5 bases and 7 bases, in that order; junction bases with no gene match: 12. In germline, CDR1 is DFQATT, CDR2 SNEGSKA (reference sequence). Written as DNA, the CDR3 is TGCAGTGCTGAGCAGTCTAGCGGGAGGGTCGGTGAGCAGTACTTC. Its translation: CSAEQSSGRVGEQYF.

This clonotype was seen only a few times. The rearrangement joins TRBV5-1 to TRBJ2-1, with 8 bases that match TRBD2. The CDR3 covers 18 residues. J was trimmed by 0 bases and V by 0 bases; bases with no gene match: 8. The V gene's germline CDR1 is SGHRS and CDR2 YFSETQ. The CDR3 here is CASSLARLAGTSYNEQFF. The CDR3 nucleotides are TGCGCCAGCAGCTTGGCCAGGTTAGCGGGGACCTCCTACAATGAGCAGTTCTTC.

This clonotype occurred a few times. The chain joins TRBV20-1 to TRBJ1-6, with D possibly matching TRBD1 (6 bases). Trimming stripped 4 bases from V and 9 bases from J, with 13 bases between. CDR3 length equals 13 residues. Germline CDR1 reads DFQATT; CDR2 reads SNEGSKA (reference sequence). CDR3 loop: CSAKQGSGSPLHF. CDR3 in DNA: TGCAGTGCTAAACAGGGTTCGGGTTCACCCCTCCACTTT.

The V gene is TRBV12-3 or TRBV12-4, the J gene TRBJ2-2; D is possibly TRBD2 (6 bases). V lost 6 bases to trimming and J lost 1 base, with 18 bases between them. This CDR3 is 17 amino acids long. This CDR3 reads CASSPQAGLENTGELFF. In DNA form, the CDR3 reads TGTGCCAGCAGCCCACAGGCGGGGCTAGAGAACACCGGGGAGCTGTTTTTT.

This clonotype was seen a handful of times. The rearrangement joins TRBV7-9 to TRBJ2-1; D could derive from TRBD1 or TRBD2 (5 bases each). This CDR3 has 16 residues. Germline-derived CDR1 and CDR2 are SEHNR and FQNEAQ (reference sequence). Deletions cut 6 bases from V and 7 bases from J, with 22 bases between. The CDR3 DNA reads TGTGCCAGCAGTTCCGGGACGGAAGGACGATTGAATGAGCAGTTCTTC. As protein: CASSSGTEGRLNEQFF.

Of note for this clonotype: A much more abundant neighbour one base away suggests this may be a read error. This chain uses TRBV11-1 with TRBJ2-1; D unresolved. Germline CDR1 reads SGHAT; CDR2 reads FQDESV (reference sequence). This CDR3 is built from 13 residues. Trimming took 3 bases from V and 12 from J, leaving 15 bases between them. CDR3 bases: TGTGCCAGCAGCTTGATGATGAATGGTGGGCAGTTCTTC. Its translation: CASSLMMNGGQFF.

In this sample, this clonotype turned up a few times. The V call is TRBV6-2 or TRBV6-3, the J call TRBJ2-5, with D perhaps assigned TRBD1 or TRBD2 (5 bases each). Germline V CDR1 and CDR2: MNHEY, SVGEGT. The CDR3 runs 13 residues. Trimming took off 7 bases at V and 4 bases at J, with 13 bases between the two ends. The DNA for the CDR3 is TGTGCCAGCAAAGACCGGGGCCCAGAGACCCAGTACTTC. It codes for CASKDRGPETQYF.

The chain joins TRBV9 to TRBJ2-3, with 8 bases identical to TRBD2. CDR1 and CDR2 from the germline V gene are SGDLS and YYNGEE. The V gene end was trimmed by 3 bases and the J gene end by 4 bases; junction bases not matched to a gene: 7. The CDR3 is 15 residues long. The chain's CDR3 is CASSAGLGIADTQYF. CDR3 nucleotide sequence: TGTGCCAGCAGCGCGGGACTAGGTATCGCAGATACGCAGTATTTT.